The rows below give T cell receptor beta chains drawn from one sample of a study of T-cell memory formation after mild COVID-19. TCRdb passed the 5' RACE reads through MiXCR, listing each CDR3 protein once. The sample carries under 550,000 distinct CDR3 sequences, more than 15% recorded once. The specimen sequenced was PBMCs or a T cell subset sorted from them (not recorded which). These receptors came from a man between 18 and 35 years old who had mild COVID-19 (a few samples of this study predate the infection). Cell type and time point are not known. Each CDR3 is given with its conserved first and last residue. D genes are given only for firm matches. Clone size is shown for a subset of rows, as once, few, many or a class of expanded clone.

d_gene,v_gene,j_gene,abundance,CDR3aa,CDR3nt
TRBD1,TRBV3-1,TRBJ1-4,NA,CASSPRQGGNEKLFF,TGTGCCAGCAGCCCCCGGCAGGGGGGTAATGAAAAACTGTTTTTT
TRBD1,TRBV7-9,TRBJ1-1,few,CASSGRQGMNTEAFF,TGTGCCAGCAGCGGCCGACAGGGGATGAACACTGAAGCTTTCTTT
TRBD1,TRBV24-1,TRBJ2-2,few,CATSDPPGQGKTGELFF,TGTGCCACCAGTGATCCCCCCGGACAGGGGAAGACCGGGGAGCTGTTTTTT
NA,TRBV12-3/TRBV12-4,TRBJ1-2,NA,CASSEQLNYGYTF,TGTGCCAGCAGTGAACAGCTTAACTATGGCTACACCTTC
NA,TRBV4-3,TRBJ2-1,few,CASSQVEGPGEQFF,TGCGCCAGCAGCCAAGTGGAGGGCCCGGGAGAGCAGTTCTTC
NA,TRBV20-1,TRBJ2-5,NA,CSAVPLAPDSQYF,TGCAGTGCCGTCCCTCTAGCGCCCGATTCTCAGTACTTC
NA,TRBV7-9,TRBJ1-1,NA,CASSSKATNTEAFF,TGTGCCAGCAGCTCTAAGGCCACGAACACTGAAGCTTTCTTT
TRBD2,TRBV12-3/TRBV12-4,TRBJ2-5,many,CASSSPVTSGQETQYF,TGTGCCAGCAGTTCGCCCGTGACTAGCGGCCAAGAGACCCAGTACTTC
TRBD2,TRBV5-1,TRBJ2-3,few,CASRTTSELWTDTQYF,TGCGCCAGCAGAACGACTAGCGAGCTTTGGACAGATACGCAGTATTTT
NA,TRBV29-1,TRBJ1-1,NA,CSAETADLRNTEAFF,TGCAGCGCAGAGACAGCAGACCTCAGGAACACTGAAGCTTTCTTT
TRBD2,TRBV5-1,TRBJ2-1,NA,CASSSQGLAGGNEQFF,TGCGCCAGCAGCTCCCAGGGGCTAGCGGGGGGGAATGAGCAGTTCTTC
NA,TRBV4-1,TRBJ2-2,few,CASSQEGQRELFF,TGCGCCAGCAGCCAAGAGGGCCAGCGGGAGCTGTTTTTT
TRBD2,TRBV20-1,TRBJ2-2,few,CSARGLASTGELFF,TGCAGTGCTAGAGGACTAGCGAGCACCGGGGAGCTGTTTTTT
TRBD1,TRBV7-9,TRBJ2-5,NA,CASSFTFRGPQETQYF,TGTGCCAGCAGCTTTACATTTAGGGGGCCTCAAGAGACCCAGTACTTC
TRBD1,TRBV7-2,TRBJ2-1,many,CASSSARQGMSYNEQFF,TGTGCCAGCAGCTCCGCAAGACAGGGGATGTCCTACAATGAGCAGTTCTTC
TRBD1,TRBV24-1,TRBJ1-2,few,CATSDRQGPGDGYTF,TGTGCCACCAGTGATAGACAGGGCCCGGGGGATGGCTACACCTTC
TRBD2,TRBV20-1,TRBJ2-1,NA,CSASQSGGAVEQFF,TGCAGTGCCTCACAAAGCGGGGGGGCCGTTGAGCAGTTCTTC
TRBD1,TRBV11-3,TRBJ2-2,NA,CASSSPGTGTGELFF,TGTGCCAGCAGCTCACCCGGGACAGGGACCGGGGAGCTGTTTTTT
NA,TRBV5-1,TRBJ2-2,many,CASSLLTTLRGELFF,TGCGCCAGCAGCTTACTCACCACCCTCAGGGGGGAGCTGTTTTTT
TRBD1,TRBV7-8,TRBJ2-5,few,CASSVRDRVRETQYF,TGTGCCAGCAGCGTCCGGGACAGGGTTCGAGAGACCCAGTACTTC
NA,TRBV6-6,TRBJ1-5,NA,CASRSNGTGNQPQHF,TGTGCCAGCAGATCAAATGGGACGGGCAATCAGCCCCAGCATTTT
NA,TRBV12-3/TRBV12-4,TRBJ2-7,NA,CASSYAGYEQYF,TGTGCCAGCAGTTACGCGGGTTACGAGCAGTACTTC
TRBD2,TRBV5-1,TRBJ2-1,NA,CASSPRTSGTLDEQFF,TGCGCCAGCAGCCCCCGGACTAGCGGGACGCTCGATGAGCAGTTCTTC
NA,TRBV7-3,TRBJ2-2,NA,CASSPQAPGELFF,TGTGCCAGCAGCCCACAGGCACCCGGGGAGCTGTTTTTT
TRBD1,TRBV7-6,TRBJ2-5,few,CASSITQGRQETQYF,TGTGCCAGCAGCATTACACAGGGGAGACAAGAGACCCAGTACTTC
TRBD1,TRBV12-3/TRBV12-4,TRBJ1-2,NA,CASTQTGGYDGYTF,TGTGCCAGCACCCAGACAGGGGGCTACGATGGCTACACCTTC
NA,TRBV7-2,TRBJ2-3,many,CASSYPGTDTQYF,TGTGCCAGCAGCTACCCCGGGACAGATACGCAGTATTTT
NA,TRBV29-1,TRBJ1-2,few,CSVEKGGYYGYTF,TGCAGCGTTGAAAAAGGGGGTTACTATGGCTACACCTTC
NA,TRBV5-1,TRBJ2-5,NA,CASSLVGDETQYF,TGCGCCAGCAGCTTGGTAGGTGATGAGACCCAGTACTTC
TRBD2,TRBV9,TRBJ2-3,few,CASSPRGGPKTDTQYF,TGTGCCAGCAGCCCCCGGGGGGGCCCGAAAACAGATACGCAGTATTTT
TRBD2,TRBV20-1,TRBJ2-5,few,CSAPTSVETQYF,TGCAGTGCTCCGACTAGCGTAGAGACCCAGTACTTC
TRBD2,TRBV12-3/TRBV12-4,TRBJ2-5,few,CASSPRTRSLETQYF,TGTGCCAGCAGCCCCAGGACTAGATCGTTGGAGACCCAGTACTTC
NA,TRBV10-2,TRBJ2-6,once,CASSESGGGWANVLTF,TGCGCCAGCAGTGAGTCGGGGGGAGGATGGGCCAACGTCCTGACTTTC
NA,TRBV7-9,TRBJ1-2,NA,CASSRDSGQTPGGYTF,TGTGCCAGCAGCCGGGACTCCGGCCAAACCCCGGGCGGCTACACCTTC
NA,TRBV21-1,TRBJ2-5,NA,CASSGPGTSAEETQYF,TGTGCCAGCAGCGGACCCGGGACTAGCGCCGAAGAGACCCAGTACTTC
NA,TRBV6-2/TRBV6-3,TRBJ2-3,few,CASSLLARSTDTQYF,TGTGCCAGCAGTTTGCTAGCGAGGAGCACAGATACGCAGTATTTT